Here is one TCR beta chain with its context. The target of this receptor is not known. Base qualities were left out, and no much larger clone turns up one base away. From cysteine to phenylalanine, the CDR3 is 15 amino acids long. This entry keeps only the CDR3 DNA: 45 bases, framed from base 1. CDR1 and CDR2, per the germline V gene, are MGHRA and YSYEKL. Trimming removed 0 bases from V and 3 bases from J, leaving 9 bases between the germline ends. The data were taken from a study of lymphopenia after photon versus proton radiotherapy (dated by TCRdb to 2018 to 2020). Some background on the complete study: The study compared the immunological effects of photon versus proton radiation therapy in patients with gastrointestinal tumors who developed high-grade lymphopenia. A cohort of about 20 patients with gastrointestinal tumors who received either photon or proton therapy and subsequently developed lymphopenia was included. The study aimed to characterize how the two radiation modalities differ in their impact on the immune system. The full study reports these points: Relative stability during treatment was observed in proton-treated patients, whereas loss of naive T cells and TCR diversity and gain of effector/memory populations were observed in photon-treated patients. Across the cohort, among patients who died, a greater drop in TCR diversity after the nadir was inversely correlated with overall survival time. The authors looked at the survival association only in patients who died, and they framed better survival with proton therapy as a possibility rather than a demonstrated result. After the lymphocyte count nadir, photon-treated repertoires showed oligoclonal expansion, especially of CD8+ Temra cells, which drove the drop in diversity.

Library preparation employed the immunoSEQ multiplex PCR assay. Alongside multiparametric flow cytometry, deep sequencing of rearranged TCR beta loci was used to profile the T cell repertoires. TCRdb re-hosts the immuneACCESS table, in-frame sequences only. Its copies lack some clones; in the studies checked, an unresolved V gene accounts for under half of them, and the cause for the rest is not known. For this sample the table gives around 20,000 clones, of which approximately 90% were detected only once. Roughly 6.6% of the sample is in the top ten clones. The sequence was obtained from a man in his sixties with pancreatic cancer. The V and J segments used are TRBV4-1 and TRBJ1-3, with the D segment identity uncertain. The input for sequencing was peripheral blood, taken from a patient treated with photon-based radiotherapy. For the CDR3, the sequence is CASSQDWGIGNTIYF. The DNA reads as follows: TGCGCCAGCAGCCAAGATTGGGGAATTGGAAACACCATATATTTT.